The rows below give T cell receptor beta chains drawn from one sample of a study of blood T cell repertoires in COVID-19. The method was immunoSEQ multiplex PCR; TCRdb's version includes in-frame clones alone and lacks a portion of them. The table has 62,000 or so clones, around 89% seen once. The specimen was peripheral blood. The receptors here all came from a man aged 45 to 65 with acute or convalescent COVID-19. Each CDR3 is given with its conserved first and last residue. Expanded clones get a size class; other rows say once, few or many, or leave the size out.

v_call clone_size cdr3_aa
TRBV30 . CAWSVQQYGEQFF
TRBV5-6 once CASTHPGRGFPDTQYF
TRBV6-5 . CASSFASGGSYNEQFF
TRBV7-2 . CASSLVLASGSSDTQYF
TRBV11-3 . CASSLVTGDTSPTGELFF
TRBV6-5 . CASSYSNRGFETQYF
TRBV2 . CASSPGQEKLFF
TRBV6-1 . CASSEAWSQAGGRDEQFF
TRBV7-2 . CASSLGRSTDTQYF
TRBV6-2/TRBV6-3 . CASSRDNNYGYTF
TRBV10-3 . CASSFPDYGYTF
TRBV12-3/TRBV12-4 few CASSLSGQGKAFF
TRBV19 . CASSQNSGVGEKLFF
TRBV3-1/TRBV3-2 once CASRNRGTNEKLFF
TRBV5-1 . CASSSPTGVNTEAFF
TRBV6-5 once CAGRVTSGSQTQYF
TRBV6-2/TRBV6-3 . CASSYTAGANTGELFF
TRBV6-4 . CASSRQGQGHEQFF
TRBV5-5 . CASSPTGQYEQYF
TRBV7-2 . CASSPRSQSGELFF
TRBV7-2 . CASSSQGALGNQPQHF
TRBV30 . CAWSQGRDQPQHF
TRBV27 . CASSPQRGETQYF
TRBV6-5 once CASSYSASGMFYEQYF
TRBV9 . CASSVGGIHHLNTDTQYF
TRBV29-1 . CSVSRKTNYGYTF
TRBV3-1/TRBV3-2 . CASSQGTGFATGELFF
TRBV15 once CATSRDGRRTGNEQYF
TRBV5-1 once CASRGTSGVAKNIQYF
TRBV5-1 . CASSPNPGGNQPQHF
TRBV5-1 . CASSLEGQGTGYTF
TRBV7-2 . CASRDRGRPGELFF
TRBV20-1 . CSAKREEAFF
TRBV5-4 . CASSAAEETQYF
TRBV5-1 . CASSRLTSGRNEQFF
TRBV18 . CASSPRLGQGYGEAFF
TRBV3-1/TRBV3-2 . CASSQEWRGEAFF
TRBV6-1 . CASSEAQAYGYTF
TRBV19 . CASTIGGRGNSPLHF
TRBV7-3 . CASSPSGNSYNEQFF
TRBV28 . CASSQGNNQPQHF
TRBV12-2 . CASRLGGGQRLDSPLHF
TRBV7-9 . CASSLFATARAQYF
TRBV19 . CASSTGLAAIEQYF
TRBV6-1 few CASSDGTLSYEQYF
TRBV29-1 . CSAAEWGDNQPQHF
TRBV4-1 . CASSSWLNEQFF
TRBV2 . CASSGGDRGYDEQFF
TRBV7-9 . CASSISRDFPLGEQFF
TRBV28 . CASITGMNTEAFF
TRBV7-2 . CASSLSGRNQPQHF
TRBV4-2 many CASSQVEGARQPQHF
TRBV9 . CASSVEQGAKINEAFF
TRBV14 . CASSQVVRGENTEAFF
TRBV29-1 once CSVEDVQTGELFF
TRBV11-2 . CASSRDSRYGYTF
TRBV5-1 . CASSFVAGMDEQFF
TRBV6-2/TRBV6-3 once CASSYSGPGQGVETQYF
TRBV29-1 . CSVGYGVTGTEQFF